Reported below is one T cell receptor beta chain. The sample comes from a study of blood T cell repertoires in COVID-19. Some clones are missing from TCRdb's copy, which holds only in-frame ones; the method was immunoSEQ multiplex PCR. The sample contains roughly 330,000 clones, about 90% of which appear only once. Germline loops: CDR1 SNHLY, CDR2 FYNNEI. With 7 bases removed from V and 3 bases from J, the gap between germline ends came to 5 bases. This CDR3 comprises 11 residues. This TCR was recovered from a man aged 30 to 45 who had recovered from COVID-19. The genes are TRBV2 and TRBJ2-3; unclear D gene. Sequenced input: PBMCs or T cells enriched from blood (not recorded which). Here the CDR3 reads CASMRTDTQYF. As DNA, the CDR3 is TGTGCCAGCATGAGGACAGATACGCAGTATTTT.